The 18 T cell receptor beta chains listed next were all sequenced from one sample in a study of CD8 T cells in Susac syndrome. An amount of RNA that ranged from about 0.45 to 1 ug was reverse transcribed with random hexamers. TCRdb independently ran MiXCR on the immunoSEQ multiplex PCR reads; one entry per CDR3 protein. Of 100,000 to 150,000 distinct CDR3 sequences in the sample, around 86% were seen once. Sequencing used CD8+ T cells from PBMCs. Receptors were obtained from a human donor with multiple sclerosis.

V is TRBV7-9 and J is TRBJ2-2, with D perhaps TRBD1 (7 bases). The germline gives CDR1 SEHNR, CDR2 FQNEAQ (reference sequence). V was trimmed by 5 bases and J by 2 bases, leaving 12 bases between them. The CDR3 contains 15 residues. The CDR3 coding sequence is TGTGCCAGCAGCCCCAGGGGGGCTAACACCGGGGAGCTGTTTTTT. As protein: CASSPRGANTGELFF. Combining the CDR3 with reference TRBV7-9 and TRBJ2-2 gives the whole variable domain DTGVSQNPRHKITKRGQNVTFRCDPISEHNRLYWYRQTLGQGPEFLTYFQNEAQLEKSRLLSDRFSAERPKGSFSTLEIQRTEQGDSAMYLCASSPRGANTGELFFGEGSRLTVL.

This clonotype was counted between two and nine times. The chain links TRBV4-1 to TRBJ1-2; D call uncertain. V was pared by 7 bases and J by 0 bases, with 18 bases between. The CDR3 has 16 amino acids. Looked up from germline, CDR1 is MGHRA and CDR2 is YSYEKL. CDR3 region: CASTTEGMTANYGYTF. CDR3 nucleotide sequence: TGCGCCAGCACCACCGAAGGGATGACTGCTAACTATGGCTACACCTTC.

The chain uses TRBV7-3 and TRBJ2-1, with 8 nucleotides matching TRBD2. Germline V gene data show CDR1 as SGHTA and CDR2 as FQGTGA. The CDR3 is 18 residues long. Unmatched junction bases numbered 14, after V lost 2 bases and J lost 5 bases. The CDR3 protein is CASSLYPLGGRKDNEQFF. The CDR3, as DNA: TGTGCCAGCAGCTTATACCCCCTGGGCGGGAGGAAGGACAATGAGCAGTTCTTC.

The V call is TRBV24-1, the J call TRBJ2-3; D not certain. The V gene lost 9 bases and the J gene lost 3 bases, with 12 bases spanning the gap. The germline gives CDR1 KGHDR, CDR2 SFDVKD. The CDR3 spans 13 residues. The CDR3 is CATVGGETDTQYF. CDR3 bases: TGTGCCACCGTCGGTGGGGAAACAGATACGCAGTATTTT.

The CDR3 DNA is TGTGCCACCAGTGATTTGCTGGGGGACAAGAACACCGGGGAGCTGTTTTTT. Translated, it gives CATSDLLGDKNTGELFF. V and J are TRBV24-1 and TRBJ2-2, with D possibly being TRBD1 (6 bases). The CDR3 spans 17 residues. V lost 0 bases, J lost 1 base, and 11 bases lay in between. CDR1 KGHDR and CDR2 SFDVKD come from the germline V gene.

The rearrangement uses TRBV5-5 and TRBJ1-1; D may be TRBD1 (5 bases). V was clipped by 1 base and J by 0 bases, with 7 bases between them. CDR1 and CDR2 (germline): SGHKS, YYEKEE (reference sequence). The CDR3 spans 14 residues. This CDR3 is CASSLWGMNTEAFF. CDR3 in DNA: TGTGCCAGCAGCTTGTGGGGGATGAACACTGAAGCTTTCTTT.

The V call is TRBV3-1, the J call TRBJ2-7, with TRBD2 identical over 9 bases. The germline V gene encodes CDR1 LGHDT and CDR2 YNNKEL (reference sequence). This CDR3 is 15 amino acids long. V was clipped by 5 bases and J by 4 bases; unmatched bases: 9. CDR3 in DNA: TGTGCCAGCAGCTACGAAGGGACTAGCAAGTACGAGCAGTACTTC. It specifies CASSYEGTSKYEQYF.

This clonotype showed up just a few times. The junction departs from germline at one end; a sequencing error may be responsible. The CDR3, as DNA: TGTGCTAGCAGCCCGGGGACAGGGGCCTACGAGCAGTACTTC. Protein sequence: CASSPGTGAYEQYF. The rearrangement joins TRBV5-6 to TRBJ2-7; 10 nucleotides align to TRBD1. The CDR3 has 14 residues. The V gene's germline CDR1 is SGHDT and CDR2 YYEEEE.

This clonotype showed up just a few times. The gene calls are TRBV19 and TRBJ1-2, with unresolved D. The CDR3 runs to 11 residues. The germline V gene has CDR1 LNHDA and CDR2 SQIVND (reference sequence). The V gene lost 6 bases and the J gene lost 4 bases, with 6 bases spanning the gap. CDR3 amino acids: CASSRGYGYTF. The CDR3 DNA reads as TGTGCCAGTAGCCGGGGCTATGGCTACACCTTC.

The chain employs TRBV25-1 and TRBJ2-7; TRBD1 is a possible D gene (5 bases). Germline CDR1 and CDR2: MGHDK and SYGVNS. The CDR3 contains 13 residues. Trimming removed 8 bases at V and 5 bases at J, with 16 bases between. In nucleotides, the CDR3 is TGTGCCAGCGGAAGGGGTATGGTGGACGAGCAGTACTTC. This codes for CASGRGMVDEQYF.

This chain links TRBV5-6 with TRBJ2-6; D unclear. The CDR3 totals 14 residues. Germline values: CDR1 SGHDT, CDR2 YYEEEE. Trimming cost V 4 bases and J 5 bases, with 10 bases left between them. CDR3: CASSPPSRANVLTF. The CDR3 nucleotides read TGTGCCAGCAGCCCTCCATCTAGGGCCAACGTCCTGACTTTC.

Only a few counts were recorded for this clonotype. This rearrangement joins TRBV30 to TRBJ2-1; D unresolved. This CDR3 contains 13 residues. Germline V gene sequence: CDR1 GTSNPN, CDR2 SVGIG (reference sequence). V was pared by 2 bases and J by 3 bases, with 8 bases between. The CDR3 is CAWSSDYYNEQFF. In DNA, the CDR3 is TGTGCCTGGAGTTCGGATTACTACAATGAGCAGTTCTTC.

V and J are TRBV27 and TRBJ1-6, with D possibly matching TRBD1 (5 bases). V was shortened by 1 base and J by 4 bases, with 14 bases between the two germline ends. There are 17 residues in the CDR3. Germline V gene sequence: CDR1 MNHEY, CDR2 SMNVEV (reference sequence). The CDR3 DNA reads TGTGCCAGCAGTTTATACGGGGGACCCCTTTATAATTCACCCCTCCACTTT. Translating it yields CASSLYGGPLYNSPLHF.

This clonotype was counted only a few times. This chain links TRBV7-2 with TRBJ1-5; D gene ambiguous. The V gene lost 5 bases and the J gene lost 5 bases, with 10 bases spanning the gap. Per the germline V gene, CDR1 is SGHTA and CDR2 is FQGNSA. CDR3 length: 13 residues. The DNA of the CDR3 is TGTGCCAGCAGCCCCCGAAGCGATCAGCCCCAGCATTTT. Its translation: CASSPRSDQPQHF.

CDR3 DNA: TGCGCCAGCAGCCACCGAGGCACGCCTTTTGAAAAACTGTTTTTT. Protein sequence: CASSHRGTPFEKLFF. The rearrangement links TRBV4-1 to TRBJ1-4; D gene ambiguous. Trimming cost V 3 bases and J 7 bases, with 15 bases left between them. Germline assignment: CDR1 MGHRA and CDR2 YSYEKL. There are 15 residues in the CDR3.

The rearrangement uses TRBV4-3 and TRBJ2-3; D gene uncertain. This CDR3 is built from 18 residues. V was shortened by 1 base and J by 0 bases, with 17 bases between the two germline ends. Germline V CDR1 and CDR2: LGHNA, YSLEER. DNA for the CDR3: TGCGCCAGCAGCCAAGGGATGGGATCGGTTTCTAGCACAGATACGCAGTATTTT. Translated, it gives CASSQGMGSVSSTDTQYF.

The chain joins TRBV27 to TRBJ1-1; a weak D match, TRBD1 (6 bases). CDR3 size: 13 residues. Trimming left V 6 bases short and J 6 bases short, with 14 bases between. Germline V gene lookup returns CDR1 MNHEY and CDR2 SMNVEV (reference sequence). In DNA form, the CDR3 reads TGTGCCAGCAGCCGAGGGGGATATCCTGAAGCTTTCTTT. Translation gives CASSRGGYPEAFF.

The rearrangement joins TRBV19 to TRBJ1-5, with D uncertain. Trimming removed 6 bases at V and 0 bases at J, with 12 bases between. This CDR3 contains 15 residues. Per the germline V gene, CDR1 is LNHDA and CDR2 is SQIVND (reference sequence). CDR3 bases: TGTGCCAGTAGCGCCGACGGGTATAGCAATCAGCCCCAGCATTTT. Translated, it gives CASSADGYSNQPQHF.